Listed here is a single T cell receptor (beta chain). Antigen: not known. The germline V gene encodes CDR1 MDHEN and CDR2 SYDVKM. V lost 6 bases to trimming and J lost 4 bases; unmatched junction nucleotides: 10. This CDR3 is 16 amino acids long. The data stem from a study of T cells in localized non-small cell lung cancer. General study results and limits: Because researchers sequenced only one region of the tumor, heterogeneity is still possible. A median about 50 of the top 100 tumor clones appeared in adjacent lung.

The repertoire was sequenced with immunoSEQ multiplex PCR; TCRdb's copy has only in-frame clones and lacks some. The table shows about 31,000 clones, with approximately 85% occurring only once. The chain joins TRBV28 to TRBJ2-3; TRBD2 aligns across 10 bases. The sample in question was peripheral blood mononuclear cells, obtained before any cancer treatment. The receptor's source is a woman aged 35-70 years with stage III lung adenocarcinoma. The CDR3, as DNA: TGTGCCAGCAGGCCAACCCTAGCGGGAGCCGCAGATACGCAGTATTTT. As protein: CASRPTLAGAADTQYF.